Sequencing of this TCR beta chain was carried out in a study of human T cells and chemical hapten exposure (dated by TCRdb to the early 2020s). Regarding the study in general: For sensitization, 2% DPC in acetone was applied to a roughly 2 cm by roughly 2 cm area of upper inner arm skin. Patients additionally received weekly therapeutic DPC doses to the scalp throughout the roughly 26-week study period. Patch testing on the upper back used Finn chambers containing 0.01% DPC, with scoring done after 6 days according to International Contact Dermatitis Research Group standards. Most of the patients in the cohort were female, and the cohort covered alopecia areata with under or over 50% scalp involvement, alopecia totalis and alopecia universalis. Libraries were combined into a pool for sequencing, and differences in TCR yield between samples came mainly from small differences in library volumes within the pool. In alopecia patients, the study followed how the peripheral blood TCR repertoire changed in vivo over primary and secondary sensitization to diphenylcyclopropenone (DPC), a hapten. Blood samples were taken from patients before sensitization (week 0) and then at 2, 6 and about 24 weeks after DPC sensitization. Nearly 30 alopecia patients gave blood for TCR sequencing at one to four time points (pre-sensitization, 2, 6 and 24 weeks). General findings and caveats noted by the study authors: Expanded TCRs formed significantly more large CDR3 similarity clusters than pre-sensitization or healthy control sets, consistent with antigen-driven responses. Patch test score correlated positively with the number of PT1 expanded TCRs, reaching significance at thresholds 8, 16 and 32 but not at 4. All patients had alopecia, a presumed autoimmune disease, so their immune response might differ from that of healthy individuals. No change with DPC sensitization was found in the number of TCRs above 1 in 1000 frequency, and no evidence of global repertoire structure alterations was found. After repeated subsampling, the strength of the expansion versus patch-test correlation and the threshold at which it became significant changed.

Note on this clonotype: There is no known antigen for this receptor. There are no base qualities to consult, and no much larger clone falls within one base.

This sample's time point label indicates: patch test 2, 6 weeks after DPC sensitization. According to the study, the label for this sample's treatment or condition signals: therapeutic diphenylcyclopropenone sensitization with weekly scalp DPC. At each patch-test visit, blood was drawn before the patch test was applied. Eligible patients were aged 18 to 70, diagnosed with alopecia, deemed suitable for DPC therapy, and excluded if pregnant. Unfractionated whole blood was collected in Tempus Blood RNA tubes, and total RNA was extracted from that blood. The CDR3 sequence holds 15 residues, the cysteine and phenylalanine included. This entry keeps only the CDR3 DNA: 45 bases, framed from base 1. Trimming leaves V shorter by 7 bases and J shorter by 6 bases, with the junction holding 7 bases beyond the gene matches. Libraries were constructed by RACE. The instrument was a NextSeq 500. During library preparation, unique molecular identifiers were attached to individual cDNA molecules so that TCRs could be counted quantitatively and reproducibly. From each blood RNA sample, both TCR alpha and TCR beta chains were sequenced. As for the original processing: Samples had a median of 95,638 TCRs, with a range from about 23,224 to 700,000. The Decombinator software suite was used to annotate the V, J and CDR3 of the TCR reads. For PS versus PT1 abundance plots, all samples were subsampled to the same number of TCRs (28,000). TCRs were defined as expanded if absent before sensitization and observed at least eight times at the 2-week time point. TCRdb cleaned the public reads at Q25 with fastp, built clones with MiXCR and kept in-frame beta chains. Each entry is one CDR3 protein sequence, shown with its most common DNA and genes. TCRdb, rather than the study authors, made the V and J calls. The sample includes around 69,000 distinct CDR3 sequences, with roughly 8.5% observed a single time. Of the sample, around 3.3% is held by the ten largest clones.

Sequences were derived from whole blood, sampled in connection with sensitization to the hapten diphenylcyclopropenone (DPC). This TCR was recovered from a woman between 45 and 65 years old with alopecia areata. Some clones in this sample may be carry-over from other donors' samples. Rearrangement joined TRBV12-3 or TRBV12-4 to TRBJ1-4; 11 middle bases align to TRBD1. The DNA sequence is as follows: TGTGCCAGCAACTCTCCGGGACAGGGGGATGAAAAACTGTTTTTT. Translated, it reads CASNSPGQGDEKLFF.